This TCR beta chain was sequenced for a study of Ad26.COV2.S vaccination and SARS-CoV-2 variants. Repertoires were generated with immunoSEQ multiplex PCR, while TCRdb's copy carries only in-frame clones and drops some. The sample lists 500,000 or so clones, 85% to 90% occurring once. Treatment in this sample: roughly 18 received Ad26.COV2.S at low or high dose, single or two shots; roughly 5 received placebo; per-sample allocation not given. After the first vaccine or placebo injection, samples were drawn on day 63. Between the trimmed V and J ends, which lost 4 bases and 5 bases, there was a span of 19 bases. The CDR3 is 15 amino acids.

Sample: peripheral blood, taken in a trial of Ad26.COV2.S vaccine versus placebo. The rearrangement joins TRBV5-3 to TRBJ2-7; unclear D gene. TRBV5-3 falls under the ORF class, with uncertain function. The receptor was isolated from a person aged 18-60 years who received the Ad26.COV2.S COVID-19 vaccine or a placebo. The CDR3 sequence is CARSLKTQERDEQYF. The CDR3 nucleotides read TGTGCCAGAAGCCTGAAGACCCAGGAAAGGGACGAGCAGTACTTC.